This passage covers 26 T cell receptor beta chains from one sample sequenced in a study of CD8+ T cells in alopecia areata. The authors extracted RNA and reverse transcribed it into cDNA as the sequencing template. Some clones are missing from TCRdb's copy, which holds only in-frame ones; the method was immunoSEQ multiplex PCR. The sample yields approximately 30,000 clones, approximately 60% seen once. Sequencing was carried out using NKG2D-high CD8+ T cells sorted from blood. Receptor source: a human donor with alopecia areata.

The rearrangement uses TRBV30 and TRBJ1-1; D may be TRBD1 (5 bases). Germline V gene sequence: CDR1 GTSNPN, CDR2 SVGIG (reference sequence). The ends were cut back, 5 bases at V and 4 bases at J, with 17 bases in the middle. The CDR3 length is 14 residues. The CDR3 spells CAWDLGPGGTEAFF. DNA for the CDR3: TGTGCCTGGGACCTGGGACCCGGCGGCACTGAAGCTTTCTTT.

This chain links TRBV6-5 with TRBJ2-3; perhaps TRBD2 as D (6 bases). V lost 2 bases and J lost 3, with 9 bases in between. This CDR3 is built from 14 residues. Germline lookup yields CDR1 MNHEY and CDR2 SVGAGI. The CDR3 sequence is CASSYGEVTDTQYF. Written as DNA, the CDR3 is TGTGCCAGCAGTTACGGGGAGGTGACAGATACGCAGTATTTT.

V is TRBV27 and J is TRBJ1-4, with D unclear. Germline CDR1 is MNHEY and CDR2 is SMNVEV (reference sequence). Trimming removed 5 bases from V and 8 bases from J, with 24 bases in between. The CDR3 has 17 amino acids. The CDR3 protein is CASSPNTWRGIGEKLFF. As DNA, the CDR3 is TGTGCCAGCAGTCCCAACACCTGGCGGGGTATAGGGGAAAAACTGTTTTTT.

V usage is TRBV6-6 and J usage is TRBJ2-5, with a tentative D call TRBD1 (6 bases). Germline CDR1 and CDR2: MNHNY and SVGAGI (reference sequence). V was clipped by 0 bases and J by 3 bases, with 14 bases between them. The CDR3 has 16 amino acids. In nucleotides, the CDR3 is TGTGCCAGCAGTTACTCGACAACAGGGAGCGAAGAGACCCAGTACTTC. Encoded protein: CASSYSTTGSEETQYF.

In its sample, this clone was seen a few times. In DNA form, the CDR3 reads TGCGCCAGCAGCCAAGTCCAGGAGACTGAAGCTTTCTTT. Its protein product is CASSQVQETEAFF. This sequence joins TRBV4-1 and TRBJ1-1, with D unclear. V dropped 1 base and J dropped 5 bases, with 8 bases sitting between them. The germline V gene encodes CDR1 MGHRA and CDR2 YSYEKL. This CDR3 contains 13 residues.

V gene TRBV19 combines with J gene TRBJ2-7, with 10 positions matching TRBD1. The CDR3 spans 16 residues. From germline, CDR1 is LNHDA and CDR2 SQIVND (reference sequence). After removal of 4 bases from V and 5 bases from J, the junction contained 11 bases not matched to a gene. The CDR3 region has the DNA TGTGCCAGTAGTACCCCTGTCGGGACAGGGGCAAACGAGCAGTACTTC. Protein product: CASSTPVGTGANEQYF.

This clone appeared a few times. The same CDR3 can be traced to other DNA sequences in this sample. This rearrangement joins TRBV5-1 to TRBJ2-7, with D perhaps given as TRBD1 or TRBD2 (5 bases each). The CDR3 runs to 11 residues. Germline lookup yields CDR1 SGHRS and CDR2 YFSETQ. V shed 4 bases and J shed 5 bases, with 7 bases lying between them. CDR3: CASSPGHEQYF. In DNA, the CDR3 is TGCGCCAGCAGCCCGGGACACGAGCAGTACTTC.

The sample holds a few counts of this clone. V gene TRBV7-9 combines with J gene TRBJ2-7; a possible D gene is TRBD1 (6 bases). V lost 5 bases and J 3 bases, leaving 17 bases between the germline ends. From germline, CDR1 is SEHNR and CDR2 FQNEAQ (reference sequence). The CDR3 totals 15 residues. The CDR3 sequence: CASSETWTDSYEQYF. The CDR3, as DNA: TGTGCCAGCAGCGAAACCTGGACAGATAGCTACGAGCAGTACTTC.

This clone has a handful of counts. The chain recombines TRBV7-9 with TRBJ2-4; 10 nucleotides align to TRBD1. V shed 4 bases and J 7 bases; nucleotides not matched to a gene: 7. The CDR3 runs 15 residues. CDR1 SEHNR and CDR2 FQNEAQ come from the germline V gene (reference sequence). This chain's CDR3 is CASSSTGGVGNIQYF. The CDR3, as DNA: TGTGCCAGCAGCTCGACAGGGGGCGTGGGGAACATTCAGTACTTC.

The V and J genes are TRBV29-1 and TRBJ1-3; D might be TRBD1 (6 bases). This CDR3 is 11 amino acids long. The V and J ends lost 8 bases and 1 base respectively, with 6 bases between them. Germline lookup yields CDR1 SQVTM and CDR2 ANQGSEA. CDR3 DNA: TGCAGCACAGGGTCTGGAAACACCATATATTTT. Encoded protein: CSTGSGNTIYF. The entire variable domain, with the rest obtained from reference TRBV29-1 and TRBJ1-3, is as follows: SAVISQKPSRDICQRGTSLTIQCQVDSQVTMMFWYRQQPGQSLTLIATANQGSEATYESGFVIDKFPISRPNLTFSTLTVSNMSPEDSSIYLCSTGSGNTIYFGEGSWLTVV.

The V and J genes are TRBV4-1 and TRBJ2-7, with 11 bases aligning to TRBD1. The V and J ends lost 3 bases and 4 bases, in that order; junction bases with no gene match: 5. Germline V gene sequence: CDR1 MGHRA, CDR2 YSYEKL. The CDR3 extends over 15 amino acids. As DNA, the CDR3 is TGCGCCAGCAGCCAGGGACAGGGGGTCTTATACGAGCAGTACTTC. Translated, it gives CASSQGQGVLYEQYF.

Worth noting for this clone: The conserved phenylalanine or tryptophan normally closing the CDR3 is absent here, so this likely arose from a read error. CDR3 DNA sequence: TGCAGCGCCGGGCATGGGACTCACACCTACGAGCAGTACCTC. Its translation is CSAGHGTHTYEQYL. The genes are TRBV29-1 and TRBJ2-7; a weak D match, TRBD2 (6 bases). Trimming stripped 7 bases from V and 2 bases from J, with 18 bases between. Germline CDR1 is SQVTM and CDR2 is ANQGSEA. CDR3 length: 14 amino acids.

The CDR3 DNA is TGTGCCAGCAGTTATCTGGACGGGATGAACACCGGGGAGCTGTTTTTT. Residues: CASSYLDGMNTGELFF. The rearrangement joins TRBV6-5 to TRBJ2-2; tentatively, D is TRBD2 (5 bases). V was shortened by 3 bases and J by 1 base, with 12 bases between the two germline ends. The CDR3 totals 16 residues. CDR1 MNHEY and CDR2 SVGAGI come from the germline V gene.

The V and J genes are TRBV5-6 and TRBJ2-3, with 10 bases fitting TRBD1. This CDR3 is built from 16 residues. Per germline, CDR1 SGHDT and CDR2 YYEEEE. Trimming removed 1 base from V and 4 bases from J; junction bases left unmatched: 6. The CDR3 bases are TGTGCCAGCAGCTTGCTGGGACAGGGGACCCCAGATACGCAGTATTTT. Translation gives CASSLLGQGTPDTQYF.

CDR3 sequence (DNA): TGTGCCAGCAGTTACTATACTGGCAATGAGCAGTTCTTC. Residues: CASSYYTGNEQFF. This sequence joins TRBV6-5 and TRBJ2-1; no definite D call. Germline loops: CDR1 MNHEY, CDR2 SVGAGI. V was shortened by 1 base and J by 6 bases, with 7 bases between the two germline ends. The CDR3 is made up of 13 amino acids.

This chain links TRBV6-5 with TRBJ2-5; the D gene is possibly TRBD1 (5 bases). V dropped 4 bases and J dropped 4 bases, with 16 bases sitting between them. CDR1 and CDR2 from the germline V gene are MNHEY and SVGAGI. The CDR3 contains 15 residues. The CDR3 loop is CASSSRTTLGETQYF. The CDR3 region has the DNA TGTGCCAGCAGTTCGCGGACAACCTTGGGAGAGACCCAGTACTTC.

The CDR3 sequence is CASSESTLTVDGYTF. The DNA of the CDR3 is TGCGCCAGCAGTGAGTCGACTCTAACGGTTGATGGCTACACCTTC. The chain carries TRBV10-2 and TRBJ1-2, with D unclear. The CDR3 covers 15 residues. Germline V gene data show CDR1 as WSHSY and CDR2 as SAAADI. Trimming pared 0 bases from V and 6 bases from J, leaving 14 bases between.

V gene TRBV12-2 combines with J gene TRBJ1-1. TRBV12-2 is a known pseudogene. There are 14 residues in the CDR3. The CDR3 region has the DNA TGTGCAAGTCGCTTAGGAACGAACGACGTGATTGCTTTCTTT. It is translated as CASRLGTNDVIAFF.

This chain links TRBV4-1 with TRBJ2-5, with 9 bases matching TRBD2. The CDR3 is made up of 17 amino acids. The germline gives CDR1 MGHRA, CDR2 YSYEKL. V shed 0 bases and J 4 bases; nucleotides not matched to a gene: 9. In DNA, the CDR3 is TGCGCCAGCAGCCAAGATGGCGGGAGGGCCATTCGAGAGACCCAGTACTTC. Its translation: CASSQDGGRAIRETQYF.

This clone was observed a single time. V is TRBV5-1 and J is TRBJ2-1, with 9 bases lining up with TRBD2. Germline V gene data show CDR1 as SGHRS and CDR2 as YFSETQ. The V segment lost 4 bases and the J segment 8 bases; nucleotides outside the gene matches: 13. This CDR3 contains 16 residues. CDR3 protein: CASSPPLAGFIDEQFF. Written as DNA, the CDR3 is TGCGCCAGCAGCCCTCCCCTAGCGGGATTTATCGATGAGCAGTTCTTC. The variable domain in full, completed from reference TRBV5-1 and TRBJ2-1, reads KAGVTQTPRYLIKTRGQQVTLSCSPISGHRSVSWYQQTPGQGLQFLFEYFSETQRNKGNFPGRFSGRQFSNSRSEMNVSTLELGDSALYLCASSPPLAGFIDEQFFGPGTRLTVL.

The gene calls are TRBV27 and TRBJ2-2, with D hard to call. From germline, CDR1 is MNHEY and CDR2 SMNVEV (reference sequence). Trimming took 5 bases from V and 2 from J, leaving 0 bases between them. This CDR3 is built from 11 residues. The CDR3 DNA reads TGTGCCAGCAGTAACACCGGGGAGCTGTTTTTT. Encoded protein: CASSNTGELFF.

The chain couples TRBV28 to TRBJ2-1; D call uncertain. Germline V lookup: CDR1 MDHEN, CDR2 SYDVKM. Between the trimmed V and J ends, which lost 3 bases and 7 bases, there was a span of 7 bases. The CDR3 covers 12 residues. CDR3 DNA: TGTGCCAGCAGTTTTATCAGAAATGAGCAGTTCTTC. Translating it yields CASSFIRNEQFF.

This chain's CDR3 is CASSQHIPGQGTGELFF. For the CDR3, the DNA is TGCGCCAGCAGCCAGCACATTCCGGGACAGGGTACCGGGGAGCTGTTTTTT. The J gene is TRBJ2-2, the V gene TRBV4-1; 9 bases are shared with TRBD1. The CDR3 is 17 residues long. Germline values: CDR1 MGHRA, CDR2 YSYEKL. The V segment lost 3 bases and the J segment 5 bases; nucleotides outside the gene matches: 10.

This clone was seen a handful of times. The chain employs TRBV28 and TRBJ2-7; 8 bases line up with TRBD1. The CDR3 totals 16 residues. CDR1 MDHEN and CDR2 SYDVKM come from the germline V gene. Trimming removed 2 bases from V and 1 base from J; junction bases left unmatched: 7. CDR3 in DNA: TGTGCCAGCAGTTTAAACAGGGGGGAAGTATCCTACGAGCAGTACTTC. Protein sequence: CASSLNRGEVSYEQYF. Full variable domain (rest looked up from reference TRBV28 and TRBJ2-7): DVKVTQSSRYLVKRTGEKVFLECVQDMDHENMFWYRQDPGLGLRLIYFSYDVKMKEKGDIPEGYSVSREKKERFSLILESASTNQTSMYLCASSLNRGEVSYEQYFGPGTRLTVT.

The J gene is TRBJ2-2, the V gene TRBV4-3; D possibly corresponds to TRBD1 (6 bases). The CDR3 totals 14 residues. Germline values: CDR1 LGHNA, CDR2 YSLEER. The V gene lost 3 bases and the J gene lost 11 bases, with 16 bases spanning the gap. The CDR3 nucleotides read TGCGCCAGCAGCCATATTACAGGGTTCGTAGAGCTGTTTTTT. Residues: CASSHITGFVELFF.

The chain joins TRBV27 to TRBJ2-7; TRBD1 or TRBD2 may be the D gene (5 bases each). Trimming removed 3 bases at V and 4 bases at J, with 16 bases between. Germline-derived CDR1 and CDR2 are MNHEY and SMNVEV (reference sequence). CDR3 size: 15 residues. CDR3 sequence reads: CASSFWGPGHYEQYF. The CDR3 DNA follows: TGTGCCAGCAGTTTTTGGGGACCGGGGCATTACGAGCAGTACTTC.